This entry describes one TCR beta chain. The data stem from a study of blood T cell repertoires in COVID-19. The assay was immunoSEQ multiplex PCR, and TCRdb's table has in-frame clones only and misses some. The sample lists hundreds of thousands of clones; 80% to 90% were seen once. The specimen was peripheral blood. The sequence was collected from a woman in her fifties or sixties with acute or convalescent COVID-19.

CDR3 amino acids: CASSQGGYAETQYF. The CDR3 DNA is TGTGCCAGCAGCCAAGGGGGCTACGCGGAGACCCAGTACTTC. The chain couples TRBV3-1 (or the pseudogene TRBV3-2) to TRBJ2-5; D might be TRBD1 (5 bases). Germline lookup yields CDR1 LGHDT and CDR2 YNNKEL (reference sequence). The V and J ends lost 1 base and 5 bases respectively, with 11 bases between them. The CDR3 contains 14 residues.